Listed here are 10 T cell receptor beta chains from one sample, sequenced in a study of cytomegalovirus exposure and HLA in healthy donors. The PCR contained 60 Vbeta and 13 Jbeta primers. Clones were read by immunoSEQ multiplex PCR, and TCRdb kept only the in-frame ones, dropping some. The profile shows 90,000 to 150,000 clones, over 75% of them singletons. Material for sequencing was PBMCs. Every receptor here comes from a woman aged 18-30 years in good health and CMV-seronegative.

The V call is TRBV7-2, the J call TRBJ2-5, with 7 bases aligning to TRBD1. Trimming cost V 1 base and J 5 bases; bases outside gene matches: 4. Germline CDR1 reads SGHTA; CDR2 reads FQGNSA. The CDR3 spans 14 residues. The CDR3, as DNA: TGTGCCAGCAGCTTAGGAGGCAGGGGGGAGACCCAGTACTTC. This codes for CASSLGGRGETQYF.

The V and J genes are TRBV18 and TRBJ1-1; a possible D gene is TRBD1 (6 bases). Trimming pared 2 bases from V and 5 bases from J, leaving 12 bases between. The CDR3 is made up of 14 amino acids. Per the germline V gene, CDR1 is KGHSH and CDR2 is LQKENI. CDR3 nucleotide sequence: TGTGCCAGCTCACCAAGCGGGGGGCAGACTGAAGCTTTCTTT. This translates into CASSPSGGQTEAFF.

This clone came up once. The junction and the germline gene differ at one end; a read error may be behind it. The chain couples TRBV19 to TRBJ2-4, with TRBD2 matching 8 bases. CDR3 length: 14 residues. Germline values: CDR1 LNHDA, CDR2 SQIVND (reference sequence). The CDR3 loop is CASSAVAGGNSQYF. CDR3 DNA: TGTGCCAGTAGTGCAGTGGCGGGGGGAAACAGTCAGTACTTC.

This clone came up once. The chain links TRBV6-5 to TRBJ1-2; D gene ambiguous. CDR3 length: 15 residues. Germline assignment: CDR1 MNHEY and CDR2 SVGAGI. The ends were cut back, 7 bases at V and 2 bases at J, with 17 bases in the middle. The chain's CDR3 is CASTSHPVVNYGYTF. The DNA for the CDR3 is TGTGCCAGCACCTCCCACCCGGTGGTAAACTATGGCTACACCTTC.

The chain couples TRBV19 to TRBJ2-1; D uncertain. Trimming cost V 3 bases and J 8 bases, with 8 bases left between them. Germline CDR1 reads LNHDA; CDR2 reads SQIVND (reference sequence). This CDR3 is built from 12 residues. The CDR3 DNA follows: TGTGCCAGTAGTATCTCTCCCCATGAGCAGTTCTTC. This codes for CASSISPHEQFF.

The CDR3 here is CASSLGVGTGLYNEQFF. CDR3 DNA: TGCGCCAGCAGCTTGGGGGTGGGGACAGGGTTATACAATGAGCAGTTCTTC. This chain uses TRBV5-1 with TRBJ2-1, with TRBD1 matching 9 bases. Per the germline V gene, CDR1 is SGHRS and CDR2 is YFSETQ. J was trimmed by 4 bases and V by 0 bases; bases with no gene match: 8. CDR3 length: 17 amino acids.

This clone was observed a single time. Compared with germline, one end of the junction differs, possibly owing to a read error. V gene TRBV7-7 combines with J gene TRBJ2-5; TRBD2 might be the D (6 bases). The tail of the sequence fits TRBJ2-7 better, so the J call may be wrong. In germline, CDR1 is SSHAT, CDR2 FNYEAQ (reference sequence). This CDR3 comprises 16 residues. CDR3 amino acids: CASSPRGAASTYEQYF. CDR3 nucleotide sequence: TGTGCTAGCAGCCCCCGCGGGGCCGCTAGTACCTACGAGCAGTACTTC.

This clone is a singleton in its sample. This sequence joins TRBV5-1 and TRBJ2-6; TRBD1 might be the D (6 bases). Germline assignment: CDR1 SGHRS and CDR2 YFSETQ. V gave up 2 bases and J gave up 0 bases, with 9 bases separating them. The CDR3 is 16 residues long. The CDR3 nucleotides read TGCGCCAGCAGCTTTACAGGGAACTCTGGGGCCAACGTCCTGACTTTC. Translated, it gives CASSFTGNSGANVLTF.

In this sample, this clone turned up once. CDR3 in amino acids: CASSLGQDYEQYF. CDR3 DNA: TGTGCCAGCAGCTTGGGGCAGGACTACGAGCAGTACTTC. The chain combines TRBV11-3 with TRBJ2-7, with TRBD1 as a possible D gene (5 bases). Deletions cut 3 bases from V and 3 bases from J, with 9 bases between. Per germline, CDR1 SGHNT and CDR2 YENEEA. CDR3 length: 13 amino acids.

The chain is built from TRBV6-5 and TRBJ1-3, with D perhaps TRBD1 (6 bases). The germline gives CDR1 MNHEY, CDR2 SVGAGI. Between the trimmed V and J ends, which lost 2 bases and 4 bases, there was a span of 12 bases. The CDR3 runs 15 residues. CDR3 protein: CASSYGTGRGNTIYF. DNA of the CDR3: TGTGCCAGCAGTTACGGAACAGGGCGCGGAAACACCATATATTTT.